Listed here are 21 T cell receptor beta chains from one sample, sequenced in a study of a mutant IDH1 vaccine in newly diagnosed glioma. Using immunoSEQ multiplex PCR, the repertoire was profiled, and TCRdb retains in-frame clones only, with some absent. The sample records more than 50,000 clones, 89% being singletons. Time point indicated: week 11, during vaccination. Each vaccine dose was 300 ug of mutant IDH1 20-mer peptide, with topical imiquimod. These receptors' targets are unknown. Sample: PBMCs, taken from a glioma patient whose treatment included an IDH1 peptide vaccine. The receptors originated from a middle-aged man with glioma.

The rearrangement uses TRBV5-1 and TRBJ2-7; TRBD1 matches at 10 bases. The ends lost 0 bases at V and 1 base at J; junction bases unmatched: 4. CDR1 is SGHRS and CDR2 is YFSETQ in the germline V gene. This CDR3 is 16 amino acids long. The CDR3 DNA reads as TGCGCCAGCAGCTTGGGGGGACAGGGGAATTCCTACGAGCAGTACTTC. Translating it yields CASSLGGQGNSYEQYF.

This clone was observed a single time. The gene calls are TRBV4-1 and TRBJ1-1; 7 bases align to TRBD1. Germline CDR1 MGHRA, CDR2 YSYEKL. This CDR3 is 17 amino acids long. V shed 2 bases, J shed 2 bases, and the junction held 11 bases outside the gene matches. CDR3: CASSQTPYRGLNTEAFF. The CDR3, as DNA: TGCGCCAGCAGCCAAACTCCTTACAGGGGTCTCAACACTGAAGCTTTCTTT.

V usage is TRBV2 and J usage is TRBJ1-1; weak D call: TRBD1 (5 bases). Germline V gene data show CDR1 as SNHLY and CDR2 as FYNNEI. Trimming stripped 4 bases from V and 4 bases from J, with 10 bases between. The CDR3 covers 13 residues. The CDR3 DNA reads as TGTGCCAGCAGTGCCGGGGGGTGCACTGAAGCTTTCTTT. It encodes CASSAGGCTEAFF. Drawing the rest from reference TRBV2 and TRBJ1-1, the complete variable domain is EPEVTQTPSHQVTQMGQEVILRCVPISNHLYFYWYRQILGQKVEFLVSFYNNEISEKSEIFDDQFSVERPDGSNFTLKIRSTKLEDSAMYFCASSAGGCTEAFFGQGTRLTVV.

This clone was counted once. The rearrangement links TRBV19 to TRBJ1-5; 12 nucleotides line up with TRBD1. Germline lookup yields CDR1 LNHDA and CDR2 SQIVND (reference sequence). V shed 2 bases, J shed 0 bases, and the junction held 8 bases outside the gene matches. The CDR3 covers 19 residues. In DNA, the CDR3 is TGTGCCAGTAGTATATTCCGGGACAGGGGGCTTTATAGCAATCAGCCCCAGCATTTT. Translation: CASSIFRDRGLYSNQPQHF. The full variable domain, with the rest looked up from reference TRBV19 and TRBJ1-5, is DGGITQSPKYLFRKEGQNVTLSCEQNLNHDAMYWYRQDPGQGLRLIYYSQIVNDFQKGDIAEGYSVSREKKESFPLTVTSAQKNPTAFYLCASSIFRDRGLYSNQPQHFGDGTRLSIL.

This chain joins TRBV5-3 and TRBJ2-7; TRBD1 agrees at 9 bases. TRBV5-3 is an open reading frame whose function is uncertain. The V and J ends lost 4 bases and 3 bases, in that order; junction bases with no gene match: 11. The CDR3 spans 16 residues. The chain's CDR3 is CARSLATGTGFYEQYV. The CDR3 nucleotides read TGTGCCAGAAGCCTGGCTACCGGGACAGGGTTCTACGAGCAGTACGTC.

V gene TRBV6-5 combines with J gene TRBJ2-2; D possibly corresponds to TRBD1 (6 bases). Germline V CDR1 and CDR2: MNHEY, SVGAGI. Deletions cut 6 bases from V and 5 bases from J, with 10 bases between. This CDR3 region has 13 residues. The DNA for the CDR3 is TGTGCCAGCAGGAGACAGGAGACCGGGGAGCTGTTTTTT. Translation: CASRRQETGELFF.

The chain employs TRBV7-2 and TRBJ1-2, with a possible D match to TRBD1 (5 bases). V was clipped by 3 bases and J by 4 bases, with 12 bases between them. The CDR3 has 14 residues. Germline V gives CDR1 SGHTA, CDR2 FQGNSA. The CDR3, as DNA: TGTGCCAGCAGCTTCGCGGGACGCTCCTATGGCTACACCTTC. It encodes CASSFAGRSYGYTF.

This clone has a single count. The gene calls are TRBV27 and TRBJ2-5; 7 positions agree with TRBD1. Trimming at V came to 0 bases and at J to 1 base, leaving 2 bases not matched to a gene. CDR1 and CDR2 (germline): MNHEY, SMNVEV (reference sequence). The CDR3 sequence is 15 residues long. The CDR3 DNA follows: TGTGCCAGCAGTTTATCAAGGGGGCGCCAAGAGACCCAGTACTTC. Its protein is CASSLSRGRQETQYF.

This clone ranks as medium-sized. The J gene is TRBJ1-2, the V gene TRBV7-9; TRBD1 is a possible D gene (6 bases). Germline CDR1 reads SEHNR; CDR2 reads FQNEAQ (reference sequence). Between the trimmed V and J ends, which lost 4 bases and 8 bases, there was a span of 14 bases. The CDR3 is made up of 13 amino acids. CDR3 region: CASSSSTGGGYTF. The CDR3 DNA is TGTGCCAGCAGCTCGTCGACAGGTGGGGGCTACACCTTC.

This clone was observed once. The chain recombines TRBV10-3 with TRBJ2-2, with 8 bases that match TRBD2. With 2 bases clipped from V and 5 bases from J, the junction kept 4 bases outside the gene matches. This CDR3 region has 15 residues. Germline V lookup: CDR1 ENHRY, CDR2 SYGVKD. The CDR3 loop is CAISERGGRTGELFF. Here the CDR3 DNA reads TGTGCCATCAGTGAGAGGGGCGGGAGGACCGGGGAGCTGTTTTTT.

This clone was seen once. V gene TRBV5-1 combines with J gene TRBJ2-2, with TRBD2 as a possible D gene (6 bases). The length of the CDR3 is 15 residues. V lost 2 bases to trimming and J lost 3 bases, with 11 bases between them. Per the germline V gene, CDR1 is SGHRS and CDR2 is YFSETQ. This CDR3 is CASSLRRGDTGELFF. In DNA form, the CDR3 reads TGCGCCAGCAGCTTAAGGCGCGGGGACACCGGGGAGCTGTTTTTT.

The V gene is TRBV5-1, the J gene TRBJ1-1; D remains ambiguous. Germline V gene data show CDR1 as SGHRS and CDR2 as YFSETQ. The CDR3 contains 14 residues. V lost 4 bases and J lost 3, with 13 bases in between. Here the CDR3 DNA reads TGCGCCAGCAGCCCCGAAGCAAGGGACACTGAAGCTTTCTTT. It codes for CASSPEARDTEAFF.

V and J are TRBV5-6 and TRBJ1-5; 7 nucleotides line up with TRBD1. Trimming removed 0 bases from V and 1 base from J; junction bases left unmatched: 7. Germline V gene lookup returns CDR1 SGHDT and CDR2 YYEEEE. This CDR3 contains 17 residues. The CDR3 loop reads CASSLAAQGGSNQPQHF. The CDR3 nucleotides are TGTGCCAGCAGCTTGGCCGCGCAGGGGGGCAGCAATCAGCCCCAGCATTTT.

The rearrangement joins TRBV6-5 to TRBJ2-7, with 7 bases that match TRBD1. V was pared by 5 bases and J by 1 base, with 8 bases of the junction left unmatched. CDR1 and CDR2 from the germline V gene are MNHEY and SVGAGI. The CDR3 extends over 15 amino acids. CDR3 in DNA: TGTGCCAGCAGTCCCCTAGGACAGGTTTCCTACGAGCAGTACTTC. It is translated as CASSPLGQVSYEQYF.

This clone appeared once. The V gene is TRBV10-3, the J gene TRBJ2-7; D is tentatively TRBD1 or TRBD2 (5 bases each). The CDR3 totals 14 residues. The germline V and J ends were trimmed by 8 bases and 0 bases, with 14 bases remaining between them. Germline CDR1 reads ENHRY; CDR2 reads SYGVKD. CDR3 DNA: TGTGCCATCCAAAACGAGGGGAGCTCCTACGAGCAGTACTTC. The encoded protein is CAIQNEGSSYEQYF.

The CDR3 region has the DNA TGTGCCAGCAGGGCCCGTGTGGGTATGAACACTGAAGCTTTCTTT. Translating gives CASRARVGMNTEAFF. J is TRBJ1-1 and V is TRBV28; unclear D gene. The germline V and J ends were trimmed by 6 bases and 0 bases, with 14 bases remaining between them. This CDR3 comprises 15 residues. Per the germline V gene, CDR1 is MDHEN and CDR2 is SYDVKM.

The chain couples TRBV10-2 to TRBJ1-4; no clear D. Germline V gene sequence: CDR1 WSHSY, CDR2 SAAADI. Trimming took 0 bases from V and 0 from J, leaving 5 bases between them. This CDR3 is 15 amino acids long. DNA for the CDR3: TGCGCCAGCAGTGAGTCGTCCGCAACTAATGAAAAACTGTTTTTT. Encoded protein: CASSESSATNEKLFF.

The chain has TRBV5-6 and TRBJ2-3, with TRBD1 matching 10 bases. This CDR3 is built from 15 residues. Trimming at V came to 5 bases and at J to 3 bases, leaving 6 bases not matched to a gene. Germline V gene sequence: CDR1 SGHDT, CDR2 YYEEEE. CDR3 bases: TGTGCCAGCAGTCAGGGGGACAGGGGAACAGATACGCAGTATTTT. Its translation: CASSQGDRGTDTQYF. Together with reference TRBV5-6 and TRBJ2-3, the CDR3 gives the full variable domain: DAGVTQSPTHLIKTRGQQVTLRCSPKSGHDTVSWYQQALGQGPQFIFQYYEEEERQRGNFPDRFSGHQFPNYSSELNVNALLLGDSALYLCASSQGDRGTDTQYFGPGTRLTVL.

The J gene is TRBJ2-3, the V gene TRBV19; D unclear. CDR3 length: 15 residues. Germline CDR1 is LNHDA and CDR2 is SQIVND (reference sequence). V gave up 4 bases and J gave up 6 bases, with 17 bases separating them. CDR3 in DNA: TGTGCCAGTAGTAATATCGCGAGTCCCGCCGATACGCAGTATTTT. This sequence encodes CASSNIASPADTQYF.

This clone appeared a single time. The chain is built from TRBV19 and TRBJ1-3; possibly TRBD1 for D (6 bases). The CDR3 contains 15 residues. Looked up from germline, CDR1 is LNHDA and CDR2 is SQIVND (reference sequence). Trimming shortened V by 7 bases and J by 3 bases, and 16 bases separated the two germline ends. As DNA, the CDR3 is TGTGCCAGTACCCTCCGGGGGGCCTTTGGAAACACCATATATTTT. It codes for CASTLRGAFGNTIYF.

The CDR3 sequence: CAYESTGELFF. The CDR3, as DNA: TGCGCCTACGAGAGCACCGGGGAGCTGTTTTTT. The V and J genes are TRBV23-1 and TRBJ2-2; D is uncertain. TRBV23-1 has ORF status, its function being uncertain. The CDR3 runs to 11 residues. Deletions cut 11 bases from V and 4 bases from J, with 8 bases between.